One sample yielded the 10 T cell receptor beta chains listed below, sequenced in a study of blood T cell repertoires in COVID-19. Some clones are missing from TCRdb's copy, which holds only in-frame ones; the method was immunoSEQ multiplex PCR. The profile shows approximately 46,000 clones, about 85% of them singletons. The specimen was peripheral blood. These receptors originate from a woman in her 70s in a cohort sampled during active COVID-19.

The chain employs TRBV5-1 and TRBJ2-2, with TRBD2 matching 7 bases. Trimming at V came to 0 bases and at J to 1 base, leaving 3 bases not matched to a gene. Germline CDR1 reads SGHRS; CDR2 reads YFSETQ. This CDR3 has 16 residues. Here the CDR3 reads CASSLATGGNTGELFF. CDR3 nucleotide sequence: TGCGCCAGCAGCTTGGCCACGGGGGGGAACACCGGGGAGCTGTTTTTT.

This chain joins TRBV28 and TRBJ1-1; TRBD1 is a possible D gene (6 bases). Germline lookup yields CDR1 MDHEN and CDR2 SYDVKM. Trimming pared 4 bases from V and 5 bases from J, leaving 17 bases between. This CDR3 is built from 15 residues. The CDR3 loop is CASSSTGRGGTEAFF. CDR3 in DNA: TGTGCCAGCAGTTCCACGGGGCGAGGGGGAACTGAAGCTTTCTTT.

The V call is TRBV11-3, the J call TRBJ2-1; TRBD2 aligns across 10 bases. Germline-derived CDR1 and CDR2 are SGHNT and YENEEA. CDR3 length: 16 residues. J lost 10 bases, V lost 1 base, and 10 bases had no gene match. In DNA form, the CDR3 reads TGTGCCAGCAGCTTAGGGGTCCGGACTAGCGGAGCCGAGCAGTTCTTC. Protein product: CASSLGVRTSGAEQFF.

The rearrangement joins TRBV6-4 to TRBJ2-3; 8 nucleotides agree with TRBD1. This CDR3 contains 14 residues. V dropped 6 bases and J dropped 4; count of bases not matched to a gene: 6. Germline V gene data show CDR1 as MRHNA and CDR2 as SNTAGT. CDR3 region: CASRETQGADTQYF. CDR3 DNA: TGTGCCAGCAGAGAAACACAGGGGGCAGATACGCAGTATTTT.

CDR3 protein: CASARRSAQHF. The DNA of the CDR3 is TGTGCCTCCGCCCGCAGATCAGCCCAGCATTTT. The chain is built from TRBV28 and TRBJ1-5; D unresolved. CDR1 MDHEN and CDR2 SYDVKM come from the germline V gene. The CDR3 is 11 amino acids. V lost 11 bases and J 11 bases, leaving 16 bases between the germline ends.

The gene calls are TRBV28 and TRBJ1-6; TRBD1 might be the D (6 bases). Trimming shortened V by 6 bases and J by 7 bases, and 22 bases separated the two germline ends. CDR1 MDHEN and CDR2 SYDVKM come from the germline V gene. This CDR3 region has 17 residues. The CDR3 DNA follows: TGTGCCAGCAGCAGTCCACAGGGTGGGATTTCAAATTCACCCCTCCACTTT. Translated, it gives CASSSPQGGISNSPLHF.

This rearrangement joins TRBV19 to TRBJ1-6; the match to TRBD1 covers 7 bases. The germline V gene encodes CDR1 LNHDA and CDR2 SQIVND (reference sequence). This CDR3 has 19 amino acids. Trimming at V came to 4 bases and at J to 0 bases, leaving 12 bases not matched to a gene. CDR3 sequence: CASSRRTGGIPSYNSPLHF. The CDR3 bases are TGTGCCAGTAGTAGGAGGACAGGCGGAATCCCCTCCTATAATTCACCCCTCCACTTT.

This chain links TRBV30 with TRBJ2-7, with D possibly being TRBD1 (5 bases). Per the germline V gene, CDR1 is GTSNPN and CDR2 is SVGIG (reference sequence). This CDR3 has 12 residues. The V gene lost 4 bases and the J gene lost 2 bases, with 9 bases spanning the gap. The chain's CDR3 is CAWTQGAYEQYF. The CDR3, as DNA: TGTGCCTGGACTCAGGGCGCCTACGAGCAGTACTTC. Complete variable domain (other parts from reference TRBV30 and TRBJ2-7): SQTIHQWPATLVQPVGSPLSLECTVEGTSNPNLYWYRQAAGRGLQLLFYSVGIGQISSEVPQNLSASRPQDRQFILSSKKLLLSDSGFYLCAWTQGAYEQYFGPGTRLTVT.

The count of this clone is one. This sequence joins TRBV9 and TRBJ2-7; 9 positions match TRBD1. V trimming: 3 bases; J trimming: 7 bases; junction bases outside the gene matches: 11. This CDR3 region has 15 residues. Germline V gene data show CDR1 as SGDLS and CDR2 as YYNGEE. The CDR3 is CASSATGGLYGEQYF. In nucleotides, the CDR3 is TGTGCCAGCAGCGCCACAGGGGGCCTGTACGGGGAGCAGTACTTC.

This chain links TRBV7-8 with TRBJ2-2; D might be TRBD1 (5 bases). Germline V gene data show CDR1 as SGHVS and CDR2 as FQNEAQ. This CDR3 comprises 16 residues. With 1 base removed from V and 7 bases from J, the gap between germline ends came to 16 bases. CDR3: CASSLGPGPQGGELFF. The CDR3 coding sequence is TGTGCCAGCAGCTTAGGACCTGGCCCCCAGGGCGGGGAGCTGTTTTTT.